The rows below give T cell receptor beta chains drawn from one sample of a study of cytomegalovirus exposure and HLA in healthy donors. Generated by immunoSEQ multiplex PCR, the TCRdb table keeps only in-frame clones and is missing some. The data show 60,000 or so clones, with roughly 71% seen just once and 20% to 30% held by the top ten. The sample comprised PBMCs. All receptors come from a man over 45 in good health and CMV-seropositive. The CDR3 runs from the conserved cysteine through the conserved F or W. The D gene is left open where the match is weak. Clone size, where shown, is once, few, many, or a class for clones that have expanded.

clone size	D gene	V gene	J gene	CDR3 DNA	CDR3 protein
.	TRBD1	TRBV28	TRBJ2-7	TGTGCCAGCAGGTGGACAGGGGGCTACGAGCAGTACTTC	CASRWTGGYEQYF
.	.	TRBV28	TRBJ2-3	TGTGCCAGCAGTTTGGGCAGCCCCAGCACAGATACGCAGTATTTT	CASSLGSPSTDTQYF
.	TRBD2	TRBV30	TRBJ2-1	TGTGCCTGGAGTGTAGAGTCTAGCGGATACAATGAGCAGTTCTTC	CAWSVESSGYNEQFF
few	TRBD1	TRBV4-3	TRBJ1-2	TGCGCCAGCAGCCAAGAGGGGACAGGATATGGCTACACCTTC	CASSQEGTGYGYTF
.	.	TRBV27	TRBJ2-7	TGTGCCAGCAGAGGACAAATCTACGAGCAGTACTTC	CASRGQIYEQYF
.	.	TRBV5-1	TRBJ2-3	TGCGCCAGCAGCTCGGGAATAGATACGCAGTATTTT	CASSSGIDTQYF
.	TRBD2	TRBV5-1	TRBJ2-3	TGCGCCAGCAGCTTGGGGTCTAGCGGGAGAGTGATAGATACGCAGTATTTT	CASSLGSSGRVIDTQYF
.	.	TRBV6-5	TRBJ1-1	TGTGCCAGCAGTTACGGGGGGGCTGACACTGAAGCTTTCTTT	CASSYGGADTEAFF
.	TRBD2	TRBV5-1	TRBJ2-1	TGCGCCAGCAGCTTGGGCGGACTAGTTAATGAGCAGTTCTTC	CASSLGGLVNEQFF
few	TRBD1	TRBV7-8	TRBJ1-4	TGTGCCAGCAGCCTAAGGACAGGGACAGGAACTAATGAAAAACTGTTTTTT	CASSLRTGTGTNEKLFF
.	.	TRBV7-9	TRBJ2-7	TGTGCCAGCAGCAGCGGACAGCCCTCCTACGAGCAGTACTTC	CASSSGQPSYEQYF
.	.	TRBV18	TRBJ1-5	TGTGCCAGCTCACCCAGGGCAGGCAATCAGCCCCAGCATTTT	CASSPRAGNQPQHF
.	.	TRBV29-1	TRBJ1-5	TGCAGCGTTGAAGATTCCGGGGAGCCCCAGCATTTT	CSVEDSGEPQHF
.	TRBD2	TRBV27	TRBJ2-7	TGTGCCAGCAGTTCGGTAGCGGGAGTCTCCTACGAGCAGTACTTC	CASSSVAGVSYEQYF
.	TRBD2	TRBV6-5	TRBJ2-1	TGTGCCAGCAGTGGTGGACTAGACGGCTATGAGCAGTTCTTC	CASSGGLDGYEQFF
.	.	TRBV6-1	TRBJ1-6	TGTGCCTTCTCTCTGGGAGGGGAGGGTTCACCCCTCCACTTT	CAFSLGGEGSPLHF
.	.	TRBV2	TRBJ1-4	TGTGCCAGCAGTGAAGGGCAGGATGAAAAACTGTTTTTT	CASSEGQDEKLFF
.	TRBD2	TRBV4-3	TRBJ2-3	TGCGCCAGCAGCCAAGCTGCCAATAGCGGGGGGGCAGGAGATACGCAGTATTTT	CASSQAANSGGAGDTQYF
few	.	TRBV5-4	TRBJ1-2	TGTGCCAGCAGCTTCTTCGGCAGGGGAATATATGGCTACACCTTC	CASSFFGRGIYGYTF
.	.	TRBV2	TRBJ1-2	TGTGCCAGCAGTGAAGCGGGGCGGGAACCCCATGGCTACACCTTC	CASSEAGREPHGYTF
.	.	TRBV27	TRBJ1-6	TGTGCCAGCCAACGTTTAGATAATTCACCCCTCCACTTT	CASQRLDNSPLHF
few	.	TRBV7-8	TRBJ1-5	TGTGCCAGCACCCGAGGGGGGGGGCGAGGCAATCAGCCCCAGCATTTT	CASTRGGGRGNQPQHF
few	.	TRBV6-5	TRBJ2-5	TGTGCCAGCAGTTACTCGAGGCGCTACCAAGAGACCCAGTACTTC	CASSYSRRYQETQYF
few	.	TRBV5-6	TRBJ1-3	TGTGCCAGCAGCAAAATTCAGGGGAGCTCTGGAAACACCATATATTTT	CASSKIQGSSGNTIYF
.	TRBD1	TRBV6-4	TRBJ1-2	TGTGCCAGCAGTTTCGGGACAGGGTATGGCTACACCTTC	CASSFGTGYGYTF
.	.	TRBV9	TRBJ2-2	TGTGCCAGCAGCATCGAGGCGAGGACCGGGGAGCTGTTTTTT	CASSIEARTGELFF
few	.	TRBV6-1	TRBJ2-4	TGTGCCATCAGTGAAGCGTGGGGCCCCGACATTAAGTACTTC	CAISEAWGPDIKYF
.	.	TRBV21-1	TRBJ2-7	TGTGCCAGCAGCAAACTACTTGGGACAGAGAATACCTACGAGCAGTACTTC	CASSKLLGTENTYEQYF
once	TRBD1	TRBV5-4	TRBJ1-4	TGTGCCAGCAGCTGGACCGGGACAGGAACAGAAAAACTGTTTTTT	CASSWTGTGTEKLFF
.	.	TRBV4-1	TRBJ2-3	TGCGCCAGCAGCCAAGGAGTCACAGGCACAGATACGCAGTATTTT	CASSQGVTGTDTQYF
.	TRBD1	TRBV5-1	TRBJ2-7	TGCGCCAGCAGCCGGGACCGGACAGGTAATCACGAGCAGTACTTC	CASSRDRTGNHEQYF
once	TRBD2	TRBV30	TRBJ2-2	TGTGCCTGGAGTGTACGGACTAGCGGGTGGAACACCGGGGAGCTGTTTTTT	CAWSVRTSGWNTGELFF
.	TRBD2	TRBV7-6	TRBJ2-1	TGTGCCAGCAGCTTCCTAGCGGGAGTGGATAATGAGCAGTTCTTC	CASSFLAGVDNEQFF
few	.	TRBV6-1	TRBJ2-3	TGTGCCAGCATAAGCGGGCTAGCTGGCACAGATACGCAGTATTTT	CASISGLAGTDTQYF
.	.	TRBV30	TRBJ1-5	TGTGCCTGGAGTTACGGACAGAATCAGCCCCAGCATTTT	CAWSYGQNQPQHF
.	.	TRBV5-1	TRBJ2-2	TGCGCCAGCAGGGGAACTAGTCCCGGGGAGCTGTTTTTT	CASRGTSPGELFF
few	.	TRBV7-3	TRBJ2-7	TGTGCCAGCAGCCTCCTCACCGGGGGCGAGCAGTACTTC	CASSLLTGGEQYF
.	.	TRBV7-2	TRBJ2-3	TGTGCCAGCAGCTTAGTAAGCGGGCGTTACACAGATACGCAGTATTTT	CASSLVSGRYTDTQYF
.	.	TRBV29-1	TRBJ2-2	TGCAGCGTTGAAAGGCGGGCGAACACCGGGGAGCTGTTTTTT	CSVERRANTGELFF
few	TRBD1	TRBV2	TRBJ2-6	TGTGCCAGCAGGGGGACAGACTCTGGGGCCAACGTCCTGACTTTC	CASRGTDSGANVLTF